This entry is about one TCR beta chain. Trimming shortened V by 5 bases and J by 5 bases, and 18 bases separated the two germline ends. The germline CDR1 and CDR2 sequences are PRHDT and FYEKMQ (reference sequence). The CDR3 loop spans 16 amino acids. This entry is derived from a study of cytomegalovirus exposure and HLA in healthy donors. Primers for the PCR totalled 60 Vbeta and 13 Jbeta. Sequencing used immunoSEQ multiplex PCR; TCRdb keeps in-frame clones, though not all of them. The table shows around 150,000 clones, with 81% occurring only once. The sequence came from a woman in her fifties or sixties in good health and CMV-seronegative. The J gene is TRBJ2-2, the V gene TRBV13, with a weak D call TRBD1 (6 bases). Material: PBMCs. The DNA of the CDR3 is TGTGCCAGCAGCCCCCCCCAGGCAGGGGTGACCGGGGAGCTGTTTTTT. Protein sequence: CASSPPQAGVTGELFF.